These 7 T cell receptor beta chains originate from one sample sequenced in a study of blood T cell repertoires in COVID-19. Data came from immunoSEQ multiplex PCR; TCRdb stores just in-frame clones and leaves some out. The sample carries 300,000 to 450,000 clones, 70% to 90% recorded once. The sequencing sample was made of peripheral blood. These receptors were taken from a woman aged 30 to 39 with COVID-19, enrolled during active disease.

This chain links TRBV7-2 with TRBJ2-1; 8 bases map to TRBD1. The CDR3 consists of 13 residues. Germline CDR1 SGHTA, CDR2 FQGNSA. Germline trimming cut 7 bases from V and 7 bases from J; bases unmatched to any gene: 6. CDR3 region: CASTLDRANEQFF. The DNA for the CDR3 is TGTGCCAGCACCCTGGACAGGGCGAATGAGCAGTTCTTC.

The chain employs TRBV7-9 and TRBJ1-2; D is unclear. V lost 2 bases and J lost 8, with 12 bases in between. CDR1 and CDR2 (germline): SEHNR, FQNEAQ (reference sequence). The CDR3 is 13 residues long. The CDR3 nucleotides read TGTGCCAGCAGCTTATTAGAAGGGAGCGGCTACACCTTC. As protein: CASSLLEGSGYTF.

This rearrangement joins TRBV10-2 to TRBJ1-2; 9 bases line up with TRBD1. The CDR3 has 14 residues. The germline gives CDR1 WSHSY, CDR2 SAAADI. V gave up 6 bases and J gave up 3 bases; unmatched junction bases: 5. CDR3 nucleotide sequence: TGCGCCAGCAGGGCAGACAGGGGGTACTATGGCTACACCTTC. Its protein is CASRADRGYYGYTF.

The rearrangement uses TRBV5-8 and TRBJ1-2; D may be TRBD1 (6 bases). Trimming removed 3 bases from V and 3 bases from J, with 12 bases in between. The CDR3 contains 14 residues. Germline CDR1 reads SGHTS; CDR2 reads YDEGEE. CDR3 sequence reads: CASSSRGPDYGYTF. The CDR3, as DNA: TGTGCCAGCAGCTCCAGGGGTCCGGACTATGGCTACACCTTC.

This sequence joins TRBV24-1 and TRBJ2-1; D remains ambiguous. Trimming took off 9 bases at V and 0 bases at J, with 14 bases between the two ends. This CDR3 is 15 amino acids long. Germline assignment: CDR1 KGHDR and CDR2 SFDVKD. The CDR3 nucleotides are TGTGCCACCTCCTTTACGGGTATCTCCTACAATGAGCAGTTCTTC. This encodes CATSFTGISYNEQFF.

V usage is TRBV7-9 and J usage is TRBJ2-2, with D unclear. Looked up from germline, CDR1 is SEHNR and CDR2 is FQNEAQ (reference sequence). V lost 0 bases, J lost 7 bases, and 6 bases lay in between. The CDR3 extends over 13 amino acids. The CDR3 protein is CASSLASGGELFF. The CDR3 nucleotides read TGTGCCAGCAGCTTAGCTTCGGGCGGGGAGCTGTTTTTT.

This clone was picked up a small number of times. The CDR3 is CASSLSRTSGGPEQFF. The CDR3 coding sequence is TGTGCCAGCAGCTTATCTCGGACTAGCGGGGGGCCTGAGCAGTTCTTC. V usage is TRBV7-2 and J usage is TRBJ2-1; 14 bases match TRBD2. V shed 2 bases and J 9 bases; nucleotides not matched to a gene: 6. CDR3 length: 16 residues. Per germline, CDR1 SGHTA and CDR2 FQGNSA.